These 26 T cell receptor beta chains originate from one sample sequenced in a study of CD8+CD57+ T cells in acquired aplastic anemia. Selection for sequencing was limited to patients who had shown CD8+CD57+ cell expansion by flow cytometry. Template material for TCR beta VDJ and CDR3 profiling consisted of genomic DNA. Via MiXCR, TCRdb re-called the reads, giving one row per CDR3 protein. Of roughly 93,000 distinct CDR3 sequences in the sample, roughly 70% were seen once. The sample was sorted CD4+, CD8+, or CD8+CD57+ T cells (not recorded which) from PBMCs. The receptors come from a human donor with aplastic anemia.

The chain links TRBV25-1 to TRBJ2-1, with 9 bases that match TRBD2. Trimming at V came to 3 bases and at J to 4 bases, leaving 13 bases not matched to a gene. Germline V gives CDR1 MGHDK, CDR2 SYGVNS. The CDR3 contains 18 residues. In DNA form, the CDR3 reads TGTGCCAGCAGTGAGCGCCGGACTAGCGCGAGATTATACAATGAGCAGTTCTTC. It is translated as CASSERRTSARLYNEQFF. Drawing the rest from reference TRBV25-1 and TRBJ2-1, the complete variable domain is EADIYQTPRYLVIGTGKKITLECSQTMGHDKMYWYQQDPGMELHLIHYSYGVNSTEKGDLSSESTVSRIRTEHFPLTLESARPSHTSQYLCASSERRTSARLYNEQFFGPGTRLTVL.

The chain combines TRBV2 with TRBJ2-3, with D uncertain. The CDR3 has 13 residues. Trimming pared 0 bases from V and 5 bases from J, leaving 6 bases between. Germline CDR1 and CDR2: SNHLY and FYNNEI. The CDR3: CASSEAGVDTQYF. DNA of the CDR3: TGTGCCAGCAGTGAAGCAGGCGTAGATACGCAGTATTTT.

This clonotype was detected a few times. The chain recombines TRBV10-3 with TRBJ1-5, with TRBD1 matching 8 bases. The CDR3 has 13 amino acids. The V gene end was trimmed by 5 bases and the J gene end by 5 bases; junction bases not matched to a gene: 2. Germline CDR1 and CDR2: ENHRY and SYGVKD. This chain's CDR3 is CAISLTGDQPQHF. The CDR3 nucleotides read TGTGCCATCAGTTTGACAGGGGATCAGCCCCAGCATTTT.

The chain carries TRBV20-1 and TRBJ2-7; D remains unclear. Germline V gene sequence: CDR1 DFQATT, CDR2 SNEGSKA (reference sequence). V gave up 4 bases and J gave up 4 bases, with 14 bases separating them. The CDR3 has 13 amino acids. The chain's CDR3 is CSANGRTGYEQYF. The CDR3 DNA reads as TGCAGTGCTAACGGACGAACCGGGTACGAGCAGTACTTC.

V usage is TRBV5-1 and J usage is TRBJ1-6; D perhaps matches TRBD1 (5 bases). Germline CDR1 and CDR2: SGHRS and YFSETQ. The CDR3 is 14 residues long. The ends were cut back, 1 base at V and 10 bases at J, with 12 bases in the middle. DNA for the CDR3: TGCGCCAGCAGCTTGCCGACAGCTGGGTCACCCCTCCACTTT. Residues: CASSLPTAGSPLHF.

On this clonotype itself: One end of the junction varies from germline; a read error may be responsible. CDR3 bases: TGCAGTGCTAGAGTTCCAGCGGGGAACACGGAAGCTTTCTTT. Translating gives CSARVPAGNTEAFF. This rearrangement joins TRBV20-1 to TRBJ1-1; no firm D call. This CDR3 spans 14 amino acids. The germline V gene encodes CDR1 DFQATT and CDR2 SNEGSKA (reference sequence).

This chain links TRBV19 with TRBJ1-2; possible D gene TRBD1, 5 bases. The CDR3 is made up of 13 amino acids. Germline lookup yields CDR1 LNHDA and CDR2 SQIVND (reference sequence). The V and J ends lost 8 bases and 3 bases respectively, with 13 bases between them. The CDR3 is CASGPGQDYGYTF. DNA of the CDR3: TGTGCCAGTGGGCCCGGACAAGACTATGGCTACACCTTC.

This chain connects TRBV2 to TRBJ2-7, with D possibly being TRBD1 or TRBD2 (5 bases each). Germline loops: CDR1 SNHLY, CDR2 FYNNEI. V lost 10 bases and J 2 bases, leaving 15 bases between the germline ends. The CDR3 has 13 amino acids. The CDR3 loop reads CAIRLGRAYEQYF. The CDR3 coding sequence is TGTGCCATCCGACTGGGACGTGCCTACGAGCAGTACTTC.

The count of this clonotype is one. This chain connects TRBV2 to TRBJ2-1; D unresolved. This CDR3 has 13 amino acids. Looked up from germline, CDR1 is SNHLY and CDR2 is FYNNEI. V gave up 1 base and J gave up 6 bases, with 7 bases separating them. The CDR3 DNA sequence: TGTGCCAGCAGTGAAGGGGCCGGCAATGAGCAGTTCTTC. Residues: CASSEGAGNEQFF.

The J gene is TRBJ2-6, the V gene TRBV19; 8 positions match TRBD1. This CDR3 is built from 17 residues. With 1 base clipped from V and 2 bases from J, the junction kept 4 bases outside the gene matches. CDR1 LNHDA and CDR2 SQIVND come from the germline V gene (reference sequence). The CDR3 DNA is TGTGCCAGTAGTATAGCGGGCAGGGGGCCTGGGGCCAACGTCCTGACTTTC. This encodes CASSIAGRGPGANVLTF.

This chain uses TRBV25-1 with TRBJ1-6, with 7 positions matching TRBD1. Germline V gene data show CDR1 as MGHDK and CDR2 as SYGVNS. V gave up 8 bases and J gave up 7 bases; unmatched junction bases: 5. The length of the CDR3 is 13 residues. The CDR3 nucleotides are TGTGCCAGCGGCGCAGGGGGGAATTCACCCCTCCACTTT. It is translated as CASGAGGNSPLHF. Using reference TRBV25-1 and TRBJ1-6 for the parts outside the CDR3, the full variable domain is EADIYQTPRYLVIGTGKKITLECSQTMGHDKMYWYQQDPGMELHLIHYSYGVNSTEKGDLSSESTVSRIRTEHFPLTLESARPSHTSQYLCASGAGGNSPLHFGNGTRLTVT.

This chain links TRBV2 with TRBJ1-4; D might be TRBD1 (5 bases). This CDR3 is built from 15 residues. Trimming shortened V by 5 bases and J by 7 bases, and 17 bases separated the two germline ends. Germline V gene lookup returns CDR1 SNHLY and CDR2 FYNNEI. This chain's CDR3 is CASSMTTVVGEKLFF. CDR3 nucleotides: TGTGCCAGCAGTATGACGACAGTGGTCGGTGAAAAACTGTTTTTT.

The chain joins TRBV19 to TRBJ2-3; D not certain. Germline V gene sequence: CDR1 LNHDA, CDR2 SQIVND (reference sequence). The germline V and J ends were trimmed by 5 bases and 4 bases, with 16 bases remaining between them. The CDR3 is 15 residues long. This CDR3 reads CASSVRALTADTQYF. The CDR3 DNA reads TGTGCCAGTAGTGTTAGGGCTCTAACTGCAGATACGCAGTATTTT.

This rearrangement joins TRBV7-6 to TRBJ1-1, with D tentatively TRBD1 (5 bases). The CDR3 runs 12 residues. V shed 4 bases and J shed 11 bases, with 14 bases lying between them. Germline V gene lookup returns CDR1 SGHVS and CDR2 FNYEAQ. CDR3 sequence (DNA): TGTGCCAGCAGCTCCCGAACGGGGGGGGCTTTCTTT. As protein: CASSSRTGGAFF.

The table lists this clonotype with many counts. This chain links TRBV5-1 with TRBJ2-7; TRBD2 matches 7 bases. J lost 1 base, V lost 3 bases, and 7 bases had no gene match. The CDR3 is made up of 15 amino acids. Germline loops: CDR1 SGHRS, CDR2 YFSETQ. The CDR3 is CASSSMRGTSYEQYF. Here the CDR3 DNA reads TGCGCCAGCAGCTCAATGCGGGGGACGTCCTACGAGCAGTACTTC.

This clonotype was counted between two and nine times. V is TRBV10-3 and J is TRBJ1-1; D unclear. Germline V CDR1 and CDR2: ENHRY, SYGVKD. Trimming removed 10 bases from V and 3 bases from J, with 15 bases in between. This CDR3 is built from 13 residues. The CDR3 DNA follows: TGTGCCACCCACAATACACGTTACACTGAAGCTTTCTTT. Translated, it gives CATHNTRYTEAFF.

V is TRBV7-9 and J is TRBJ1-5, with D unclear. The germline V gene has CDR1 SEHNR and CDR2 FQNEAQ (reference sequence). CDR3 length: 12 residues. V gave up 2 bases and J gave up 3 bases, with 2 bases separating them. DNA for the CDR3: TGTGCCAGCAGCTTATTCAATCAGCCCCAGCATTTT. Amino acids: CASSLFNQPQHF.

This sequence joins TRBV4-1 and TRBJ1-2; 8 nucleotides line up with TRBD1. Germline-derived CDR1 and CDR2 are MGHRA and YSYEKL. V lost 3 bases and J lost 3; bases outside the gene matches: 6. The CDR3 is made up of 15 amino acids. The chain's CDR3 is CASSHTTGADYGYTF. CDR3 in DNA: TGCGCCAGCAGCCATACGACAGGGGCTGACTATGGCTACACCTTC.

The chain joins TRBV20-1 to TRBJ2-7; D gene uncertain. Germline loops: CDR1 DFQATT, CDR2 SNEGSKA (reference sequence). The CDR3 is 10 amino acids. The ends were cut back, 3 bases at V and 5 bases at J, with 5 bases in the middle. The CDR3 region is CSASFDEQYF. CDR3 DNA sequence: TGCAGTGCTAGTTTCGACGAGCAGTACTTC.

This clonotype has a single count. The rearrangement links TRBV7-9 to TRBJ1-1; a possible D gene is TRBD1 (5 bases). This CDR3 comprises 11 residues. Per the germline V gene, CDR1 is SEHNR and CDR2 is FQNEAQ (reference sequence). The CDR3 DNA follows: TGTGCTGGCGGGGGGAACACTGAAGCTTTCTTT. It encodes CAGGGNTEAFF.

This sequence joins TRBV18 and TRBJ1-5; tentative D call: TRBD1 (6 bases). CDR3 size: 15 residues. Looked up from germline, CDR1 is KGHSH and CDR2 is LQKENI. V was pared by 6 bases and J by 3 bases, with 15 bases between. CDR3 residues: CASSRSGDNNQPQHF. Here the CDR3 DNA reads TGTGCCAGCTCCAGGTCCGGGGACAACAATCAGCCCCAGCATTTT.

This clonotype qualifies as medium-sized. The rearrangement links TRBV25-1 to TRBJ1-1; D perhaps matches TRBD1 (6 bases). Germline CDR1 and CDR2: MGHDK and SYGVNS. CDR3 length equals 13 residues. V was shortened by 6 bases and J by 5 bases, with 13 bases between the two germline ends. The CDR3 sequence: CASSYRVETEAFF. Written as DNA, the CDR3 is TGTGCCAGCAGCTACAGGGTAGAAACTGAAGCTTTCTTT.

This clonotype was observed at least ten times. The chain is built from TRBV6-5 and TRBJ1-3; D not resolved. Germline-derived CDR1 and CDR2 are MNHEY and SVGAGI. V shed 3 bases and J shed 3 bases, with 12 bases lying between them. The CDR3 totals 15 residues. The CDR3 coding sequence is TGTGCCAGCAGTTATACACCAGCGGGTGGAAACACCATATATTTT. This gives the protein CASSYTPAGGNTIYF.

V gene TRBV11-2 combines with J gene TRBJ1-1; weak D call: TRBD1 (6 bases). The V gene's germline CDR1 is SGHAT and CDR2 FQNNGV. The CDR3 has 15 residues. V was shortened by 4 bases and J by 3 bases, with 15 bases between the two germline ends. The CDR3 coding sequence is TGTGCCAGCAGCTCAGACCAGGGGTCGGACACTGAAGCTTTCTTT. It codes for CASSSDQGSDTEAFF.

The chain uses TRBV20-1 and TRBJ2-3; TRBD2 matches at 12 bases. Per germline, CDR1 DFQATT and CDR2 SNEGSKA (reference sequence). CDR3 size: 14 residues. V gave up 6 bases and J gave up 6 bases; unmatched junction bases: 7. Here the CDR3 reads CSAKLAGGRDTQYF. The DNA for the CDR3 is TGCAGTGCCAAGCTAGCGGGAGGGAGGGATACGCAGTATTTT.

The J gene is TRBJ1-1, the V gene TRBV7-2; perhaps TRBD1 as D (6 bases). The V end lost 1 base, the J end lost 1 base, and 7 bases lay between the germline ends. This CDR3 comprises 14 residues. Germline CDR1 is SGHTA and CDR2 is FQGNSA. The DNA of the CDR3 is TGTGCCAGCAGCTTAGGACAGGAGAACACTGAAGCTTTCTTT. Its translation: CASSLGQENTEAFF.